This TCR beta chain was profiled in a study of blood T cell repertoires in COVID-19. Turning to the study itself: The United States, Italy and Spain were the sources of the acute and convalescent COVID-19 samples. PBMCs, B-cell-depleted T cells, or T cells were the source of the cDNA or gDNA that made up the material.

Per the authors' pipeline: Reference gene primer amplification in the assay estimated nucleated cell counts. Measured with immunoSEQ multiplex PCR; TCRdb has only the in-frame clones, and not every one. V and J calls and clone size follow that table, whereas D and trimming were derived from the DNA. The sample lists fewer than 200,000 clones, over 75% occurring once. This clone was detected only a few times. V lost 6 bases, J lost 4 bases, and 6 bases stayed unmatched. The length of the CDR3 is 13 residues. V gene TRBV12-3 or TRBV12-4 combines with J gene TRBJ2-7; TRBD2 matches 7 bases. Sequenced: peripheral blood. This sequence originates from an elderly woman with acute or convalescent COVID-19. CDR3 region: CASSSGTIYEQYF. CDR3 coding DNA: TGTGCCAGCAGCAGCGGGACCATATACGAGCAGTACTTC.